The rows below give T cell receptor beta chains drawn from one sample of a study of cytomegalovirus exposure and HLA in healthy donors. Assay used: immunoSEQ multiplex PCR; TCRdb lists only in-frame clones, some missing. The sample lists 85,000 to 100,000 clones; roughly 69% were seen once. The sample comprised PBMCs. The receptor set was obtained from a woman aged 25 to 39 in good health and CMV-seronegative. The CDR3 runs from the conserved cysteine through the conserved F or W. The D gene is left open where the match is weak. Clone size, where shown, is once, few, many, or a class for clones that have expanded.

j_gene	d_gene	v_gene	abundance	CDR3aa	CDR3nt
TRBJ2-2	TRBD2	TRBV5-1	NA	CASSQGLRDTGELFF	TGCGCCAGCAGCCAGGGACTACGGGACACCGGGGAGCTGTTTTTT
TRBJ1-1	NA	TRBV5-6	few	CASSLVMNTEAFF	TGTGCCAGCAGCTTGGTAATGAACACTGAAGCTTTCTTT
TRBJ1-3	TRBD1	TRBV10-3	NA	CAISEGQGTGNTIYF	TGTGCCATCAGTGAGGGACAGGGTACTGGAAACACCATATATTTT
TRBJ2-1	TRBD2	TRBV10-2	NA	CASRSITGGRYNEQFF	TGCGCCAGCAGGAGCATAACGGGAGGGCGTTACAATGAGCAGTTCTTC
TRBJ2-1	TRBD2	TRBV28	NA	CASTSPSSGSFQEQFF	TGTGCCAGCACCTCCCCCTCTAGCGGGAGCTTTCAAGAGCAGTTCTTC
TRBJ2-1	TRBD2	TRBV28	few	CASRPAGSAGVIYNEQFF	TGTGCCAGCAGACCCGCGGGGTCAGCGGGAGTCATCTACAATGAGCAGTTCTTC
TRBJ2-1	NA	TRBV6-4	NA	CASSDSGMNEQFF	TGTGCCAGCAGTGATTCGGGGATGAATGAGCAGTTCTTC
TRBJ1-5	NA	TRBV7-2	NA	CASSLEGQGLGQPQHF	TGTGCCAGCAGCTTAGAAGGTCAGGGGTTGGGTCAGCCCCAGCATTTT
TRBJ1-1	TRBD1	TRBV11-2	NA	CASSRQGGNTEAFF	TGTGCCAGCAGCCGGCAGGGGGGAAACACTGAAGCTTTCTTT
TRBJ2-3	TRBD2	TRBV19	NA	CASSMARGTDTQYF	TGTGCCAGTAGTATGGCGCGGGGGACAGATACGCAGTATTTT
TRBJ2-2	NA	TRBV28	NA	CASTSRGSAGVHTGELFF	TGTGCCAGCACCTCGAGGGGGAGTGCGGGAGTGCACACCGGGGAGCTGTTTTTT
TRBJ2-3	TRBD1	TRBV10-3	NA	CAIKGQGYADTQYF	TGTGCCATTAAGGGACAGGGGTATGCAGATACGCAGTATTTT
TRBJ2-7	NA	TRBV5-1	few	CASSLGLFSRGDEQYF	TGCGCCAGCAGCTTGGGCCTCTTCTCCAGGGGCGACGAGCAGTACTTC
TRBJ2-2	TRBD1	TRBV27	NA	CASRRTGETGELFF	TGTGCCAGCAGGAGGACAGGGGAAACCGGGGAGCTGTTTTTT
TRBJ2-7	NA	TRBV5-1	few	CASSLTVYEQYF	TGCGCCAGCAGCTTGACAGTCTACGAGCAGTACTTC
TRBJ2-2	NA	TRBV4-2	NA	CASSQGTTGTGELFF	TGTGCCAGCAGCCAGGGGACAACGGGGACCGGGGAGCTGTTTTTT
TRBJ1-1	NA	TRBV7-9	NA	CASSPLTEAFF	TGTGCCAGCAGCCCCCTCACTGAAGCTTTCTTT
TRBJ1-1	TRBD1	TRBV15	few	CATSRDRGQTEAFF	TGTGCCACCAGCAGAGACAGGGGGCAAACTGAAGCTTTCTTT
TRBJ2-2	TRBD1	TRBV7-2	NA	CASSRTGPGELFF	TGTGCCAGCAGCCGGACAGGGCCCGGGGAGCTGTTTTTT
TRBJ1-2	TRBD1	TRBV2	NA	CASRTGTGDNYGYTF	TGTGCCAGCAGAACCGGGACAGGGGATAACTATGGCTACACCTTC
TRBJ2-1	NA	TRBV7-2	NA	CASSLAQGSYNEQFF	TGTGCCAGCAGCTTAGCCCAGGGGTCCTACAATGAGCAGTTCTTC
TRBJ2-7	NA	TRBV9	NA	CASSVAPGAVYEQYF	TGTGCCAGCAGCGTAGCCCCAGGGGCTGTATACGAGCAGTACTTC
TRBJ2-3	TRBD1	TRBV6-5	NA	CASSRDRGRADTQYF	TGTGCCAGCAGTCGCGACAGGGGGCGCGCAGATACGCAGTATTTT
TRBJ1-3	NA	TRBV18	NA	CASSPRGISGNTIYF	TGTGCCAGCTCACCTCGCGGGATCTCTGGAAACACCATATATTTT
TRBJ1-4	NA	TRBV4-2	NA	CASSLQRDNEKLFF	TGTGCCAGCAGCCTTCAGCGGGATAATGAAAAACTGTTTTTT
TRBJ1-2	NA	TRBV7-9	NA	CASSPNPWGGDGYTF	TGTGCCAGCAGCCCCAATCCTTGGGGGGGCGATGGCTACACCTTC
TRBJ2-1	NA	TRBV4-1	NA	CASSHRVGGLSSYNEQFF	TGCGCCAGCAGCCATAGGGTTGGCGGGTTGAGCTCCTACAATGAGCAGTTCTTC
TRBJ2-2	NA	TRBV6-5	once	CASTRGGELFF	TGTGCCAGCACCCGAGGGGGGGAGCTGTTTTTT
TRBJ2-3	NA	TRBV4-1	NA	CASSQGEAGPDTQYF	TGCGCCAGCAGCCAAGGAGAGGCGGGTCCAGATACGCAGTATTTT